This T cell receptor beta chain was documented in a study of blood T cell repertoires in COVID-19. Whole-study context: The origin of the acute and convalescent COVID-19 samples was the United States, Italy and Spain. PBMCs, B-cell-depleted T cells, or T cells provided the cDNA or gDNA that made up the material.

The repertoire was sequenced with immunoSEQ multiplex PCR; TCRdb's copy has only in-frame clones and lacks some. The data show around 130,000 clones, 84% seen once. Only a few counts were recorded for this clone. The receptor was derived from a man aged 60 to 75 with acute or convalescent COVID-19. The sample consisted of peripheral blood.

CDR3 sequence reads: CATGTSGRGTSYNEQFF. CDR3 sequence (DNA): TGTGCCACCGGGACTAGCGGGAGAGGGACCTCCTACAATGAGCAGTTCTTC. The chain is built from TRBV24-1 and TRBJ2-1; 14 bases are a match to TRBD2. V shed 9 bases and J 0 bases; nucleotides not matched to a gene: 6. The germline V gene encodes CDR1 KGHDR and CDR2 SFDVKD. The CDR3 consists of 17 residues.